This note documents a single T cell receptor (beta chain) sequence. The sample comes from a study of response to subunit inactivated influenza vaccine. CDR3 length: 16 residues. The V end was cut by 6 bases, the J end by 10 bases, with 25 bases between. Germline lookup yields CDR1 MDHEN and CDR2 SYDVKM. TCRdb analysed the RT-PCR reads with MiXCR anew, one entry per CDR3 protein. The data contain around 600,000 distinct CDR3 sequences, about 11% of them singletons. The same data also contributed to another study, on T cells expressing NK-cell markers. This second study says: Scientists made TCR beta cDNA using 5'RACE template switching with UMIs. The authors sequenced eight donors, of whom seven were HCMV-seropositive and one was seronegative. Several of the donors carried dominant NKG2C+ clonotypes that took up 1.0-7.0% of their CD8+ T cells.

The sequence came from a man between 45 and 60 years old who received an inactivated influenza vaccine. This chain uses TRBV28 with TRBJ2-1; possibly TRBD1 for D (5 bases). The specimen was PBMCs from blood, collected on the day of vaccination. The CDR3 nucleotides are TGTGCCAGCAGAATAAGGGTTGGGGCGCAAACTCCCGAGCAGTTCTTC. Protein sequence: CASRIRVGAQTPEQFF.